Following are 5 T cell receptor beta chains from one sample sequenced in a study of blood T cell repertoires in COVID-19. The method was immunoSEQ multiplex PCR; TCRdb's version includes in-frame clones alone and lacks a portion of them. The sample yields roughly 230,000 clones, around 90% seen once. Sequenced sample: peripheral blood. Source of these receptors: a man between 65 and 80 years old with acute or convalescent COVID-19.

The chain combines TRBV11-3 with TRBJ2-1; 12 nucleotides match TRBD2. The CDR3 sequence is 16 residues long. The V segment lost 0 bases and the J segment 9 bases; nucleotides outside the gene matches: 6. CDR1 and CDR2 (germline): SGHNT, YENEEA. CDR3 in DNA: TGTGCCAGCAGCTTAGATCCGACTAGCGGGAGTTTTGAGCAGTTCTTC. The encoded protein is CASSLDPTSGSFEQFF.

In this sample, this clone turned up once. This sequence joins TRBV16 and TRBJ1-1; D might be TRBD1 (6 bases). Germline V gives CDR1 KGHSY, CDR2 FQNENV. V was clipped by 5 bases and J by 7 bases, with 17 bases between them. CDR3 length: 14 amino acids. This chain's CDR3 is CASSSRGGWSEAFF. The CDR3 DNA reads TGTGCCAGCAGCTCGAGGGGGGGCTGGAGTGAAGCTTTCTTT.

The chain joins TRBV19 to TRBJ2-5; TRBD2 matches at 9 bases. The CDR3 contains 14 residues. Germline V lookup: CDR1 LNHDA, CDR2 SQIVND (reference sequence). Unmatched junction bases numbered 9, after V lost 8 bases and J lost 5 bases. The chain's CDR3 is CASSTLAGSETQYF. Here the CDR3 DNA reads TGTGCCAGTTCTACCCTAGCGGGAAGCGAGACCCAGTACTTC.

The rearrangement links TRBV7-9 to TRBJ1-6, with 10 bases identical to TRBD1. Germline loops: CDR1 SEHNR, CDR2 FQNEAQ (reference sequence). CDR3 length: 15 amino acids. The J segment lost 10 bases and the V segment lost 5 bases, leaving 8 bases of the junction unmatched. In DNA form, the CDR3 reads TGTGCCAGCAGCCTAGGGACAGGGGAAGGATCACCCCTCCACTTT. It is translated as CASSLGTGEGSPLHF.

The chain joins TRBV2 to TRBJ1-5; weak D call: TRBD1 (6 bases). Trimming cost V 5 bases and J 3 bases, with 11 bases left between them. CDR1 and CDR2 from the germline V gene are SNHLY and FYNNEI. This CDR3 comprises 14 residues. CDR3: CASSIQGLNQPQHF. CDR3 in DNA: TGTGCCAGCAGTATACAGGGTCTCAATCAGCCCCAGCATTTT.